This TCR beta chain was sequenced for a study of molecular identifiers for immune sequencing clone quantification. TCRdb ran MiXCR on the PCR reads and lists one entry per CDR3 protein. The repertoire holds approximately 550,000 distinct CDR3 sequences, with about 25% as singletons. This clonotype came up a few times. The CDR3 has 15 amino acids. The V segment lost 4 bases and the J segment 3 bases; nucleotides outside the gene matches: 8. The germline V gene encodes CDR1 SGHVS and CDR2 FNYEAQ. When naive CD8 T cells were sorted, they were gated as CD8+CD4-CCR7+CD45RA+. V gene TRBV7-6 combines with J gene TRBJ2-5; 7 positions agree with TRBD1. Sequencing used naive CD8+ T cells from blood, with Jurkat cell RNA spiked in. Subset here: FACS-sorted CD8+CD4-CCR7+CD45RA+ naive T cells. The origin of this receptor is a human donor in good health. Some libraries in this study had Jurkat cell RNA spiked in. The CDR3 DNA is TGTGCCAGCAGCTCTAATATCGGACAGGAAGAGACCCAGTACTTC. This encodes CASSSNIGQEETQYF. The entire variable domain, with the rest obtained from reference TRBV7-6 and TRBJ2-5, is as follows: GAGVSQSPRYKVTKRGQDVALRCDPISGHVSLYWYRQALGQGPEFLTYFNYEAQQDKSGLPNDRFSAERPEGSISTLTIQRTEQRDSAMYRCASSSNIGQEETQYFGPGTRLLVL.